Following are 15 T cell receptor beta chains from one sample sequenced in a study of T-cell memory formation after mild COVID-19. TCRdb called the 5' RACE reads again in MiXCR, with one record for every CDR3 protein. The table records over 150,000 distinct CDR3 sequences, over 10% of them present only once. Material: PBMCs or a T cell subset sorted from them (not recorded which). Source of these receptors: a man aged 18 to 30 who had mild COVID-19 (a few samples of this study predate the infection). Cell type and time point are not known.

The chain carries TRBV2 and TRBJ1-5; D not resolved. The V gene's germline CDR1 is SNHLY and CDR2 FYNNEI. The V and J ends lost 6 bases and 9 bases respectively, with 12 bases between them. This CDR3 comprises 12 residues. In nucleotides, the CDR3 is TGTGCCAGCAGCCCCGATATCGGGCCCCAGCATTTT. Translation gives CASSPDIGPQHF.

This clonotype was picked up a small number of times. The gene calls are TRBV4-1 and TRBJ1-2, with 7 positions matching TRBD1. V trimming: 4 bases; J trimming: 7 bases; junction bases outside the gene matches: 9. Germline V gene sequence: CDR1 MGHRA, CDR2 YSYEKL. The CDR3 spans 14 residues. The chain's CDR3 is CASSLAQGTPGYTF. CDR3 coding DNA: TGCGCCAGCAGCCTTGCACAGGGGACGCCTGGCTACACCTTC.

This chain connects TRBV7-9 to TRBJ1-2, with D possibly matching TRBD1 (6 bases). The V gene's germline CDR1 is SEHNR and CDR2 FQNEAQ (reference sequence). This CDR3 is 12 amino acids long. V lost 6 bases, J lost 8 bases, and 13 bases lay in between. This CDR3 is CASREGDGGYTF. CDR3 sequence (DNA): TGTGCCAGCAGAGAGGGGGATGGAGGCTACACCTTC. Full variable domain (rest looked up from reference TRBV7-9 and TRBJ1-2): DTGVSQNPRHKITKRGQNVTFRCDPISEHNRLYWYRQTLGQGPEFLTYFQNEAQLEKSRLLSDRFSAERPKGSFSTLEIQRTEQGDSAMYLCASREGDGGYTFGSGTRLTVV.

This clonotype was picked up a small number of times. The rearrangement uses TRBV5-1 and TRBJ1-1, with D unresolved. The CDR3 covers 13 residues. The V end lost 2 bases, the J end lost 8 bases, and 13 bases lay between the germline ends. Germline V gene sequence: CDR1 SGHRS, CDR2 YFSETQ. Here the CDR3 reads CASSLDPAGEAFF. The CDR3 DNA sequence: TGCGCCAGCAGCTTAGACCCGGCAGGCGAAGCTTTCTTT.

This clonotype was counted between two and nine times. This chain links TRBV12-3 or TRBV12-4 with TRBJ2-2, with D hard to call. V was trimmed by 5 bases and J by 6 bases, leaving 10 bases between them. The CDR3 has 13 amino acids. CDR3 amino acids: CASSRVRAGELFF. The CDR3 coding sequence is TGTGCCAGCAGTCGGGTACGGGCCGGGGAGCTGTTTTTT.

V is TRBV4-3 and J is TRBJ1-1, with D uncertain. This CDR3 has 17 residues. Germline-derived CDR1 and CDR2 are LGHNA and YSLEER. Trimming cost V 1 base and J 0 bases, with 15 bases left between them. CDR3 loop: CASSQVTAPAMNTEAFF. The DNA for the CDR3 is TGCGCCAGCAGCCAAGTCACCGCCCCGGCTATGAACACTGAAGCTTTCTTT.

This chain connects TRBV28 to TRBJ2-5; weak D call: TRBD1 (6 bases). Germline V gene data show CDR1 as MDHEN and CDR2 as SYDVKM. V lost 2 bases to trimming and J lost 5 bases, with 18 bases between them. The CDR3 has 16 residues. The CDR3 region has the DNA TGTGCCAGCAGTTTAGTTGGGGCAGGGGAGACGGAGACCCAGTACTTC. Protein product: CASSLVGAGETETQYF.

This clonotype was seen a few times. The chain uses TRBV9 and TRBJ1-6; D perhaps matches TRBD1 (5 bases). Between the trimmed V and J ends, which lost 2 bases and 4 bases, there was a span of 19 bases. The CDR3 is 18 residues long. CDR1 and CDR2 from the germline V gene are SGDLS and YYNGEE. CDR3 sequence: CASSVGARSDGYNSPLHF. The CDR3 region has the DNA TGTGCCAGCAGCGTCGGGGCAAGGTCAGATGGATATAATTCACCCCTCCACTTT.

This clonotype was recorded a few times. The V gene is TRBV6-5, the J gene TRBJ2-7; 11 nucleotides agree with TRBD1. This CDR3 spans 14 amino acids. V trimming: 6 bases; J trimming: 1 base; junction bases outside the gene matches: 2. The germline CDR1 and CDR2 sequences are MNHEY and SVGAGI. CDR3: CASRGQGASYEQYV. Written as DNA, the CDR3 is TGTGCCAGCAGAGGACAGGGGGCATCCTACGAGCAGTACGTC.

This clonotype was detected only a few times. The J gene is TRBJ1-5, the V gene TRBV2; D is uncertain. V lost 8 bases and J lost 4, with 15 bases in between. This CDR3 contains 14 residues. Per germline, CDR1 SNHLY and CDR2 FYNNEI. CDR3 nucleotides: TGTGCCAGCGGGAGGGATCCGCAGAATCAGCCCCAGCATTTT. Residues: CASGRDPQNQPQHF. Complete variable domain (other parts from reference TRBV2 and TRBJ1-5): EPEVTQTPSHQVTQMGQEVILRCVPISNHLYFYWYRQILGQKVEFLVSFYNNEISEKSEIFDDQFSVERPDGSNFTLKIRSTKLEDSAMYFCASGRDPQNQPQHFGDGTRLSIL.

This chain links TRBV7-9 with TRBJ2-7; no definite D call. Trimming shortened V by 0 bases and J by 1 base, and 4 bases separated the two germline ends. The CDR3 has 13 amino acids. The germline gives CDR1 SEHNR, CDR2 FQNEAQ (reference sequence). CDR3 nucleotide sequence: TGTGCCAGCAGCTTAGCCGGTTCCTACGAGCAGTACGTC. As protein: CASSLAGSYEQYV.

This clonotype was seen at least ten times. V gene TRBV7-2 combines with J gene TRBJ2-5, with 7 bases matching TRBD2. The CDR3 covers 13 residues. The J segment lost 3 bases and the V segment lost 3 bases, leaving 1 base of the junction unmatched. Germline values: CDR1 SGHTA, CDR2 FQGNSA. The chain's CDR3 is CASSFGTKETQYF. The CDR3 DNA reads TGTGCCAGCAGCTTCGGGACTAAAGAGACCCAGTACTTC.

The chain combines TRBV7-2 with TRBJ2-1; tentatively, D is TRBD2 (7 bases). Trimming removed 5 bases at V and 2 bases at J, with 13 bases between. The CDR3 has 15 amino acids. Looked up from germline, CDR1 is SGHTA and CDR2 is FQGNSA. DNA for the CDR3: TGTGCCAGCAGCAGGGGGGGCCTCCCCTACAATGAGCAGTTCTTC. Protein sequence: CASSRGGLPYNEQFF.

V is TRBV5-1 and J is TRBJ2-7, with 8 bases fitting TRBD2. The germline V gene encodes CDR1 SGHRS and CDR2 YFSETQ. There are 15 residues in the CDR3. J was trimmed by 2 bases and V by 0 bases; bases with no gene match: 4. This chain's CDR3 is CASSLANSGAYEQYF. The CDR3 DNA is TGCGCCAGCAGCTTGGCCAATAGCGGGGCCTACGAGCAGTACTTC.

This clonotype has a handful of counts. The chain couples TRBV7-9 to TRBJ1-4; tentative D call: TRBD1 (5 bases). The CDR3 runs to 14 residues. The ends were cut back, 3 bases at V and 7 bases at J, with 12 bases in the middle. Germline V lookup: CDR1 SEHNR, CDR2 FQNEAQ (reference sequence). As DNA, the CDR3 is TGTGCCAGCAGCTTGGGACTGGGAAGTGAAAAACTGTTTTTT. It encodes CASSLGLGSEKLFF.